This entry lists 30 T cell receptor beta chains sequenced from one sample in a study of blood T cell repertoires in COVID-19. The protocol was immunoSEQ multiplex PCR, while the TCRdb copy is restricted to in-frame clones and leaves out a portion. The sample gives about 220,000 clones, around 83% of which show up once; 8% to 10% is in the top ten. The sample comprised peripheral blood. The receptors were sampled from a woman in her forties or fifties with acute or convalescent COVID-19.

This clone was recorded once. The genes are TRBV7-7 and TRBJ2-5, with 7 bases lining up with TRBD1. The V segment lost 1 base and the J segment 5 bases; nucleotides outside the gene matches: 10. CDR1 and CDR2 (germline): SSHAT, FNYEAQ (reference sequence). The CDR3 loop spans 16 amino acids. CDR3 coding DNA: TGTGCCAGCAGCTTAGATCGACAGGGAATCCAGGAGACCCAGTACTTC. This gives the protein CASSLDRQGIQETQYF. The full variable domain, its missing parts supplied by reference TRBV7-7 and TRBJ2-5, is GAGVSQSPRYKVTKRGQDVTLRCDPISSHATLYWYQQALGQGPEFLTYFNYEAQPDKSGLPSDRFSAERPEGSISTLTIQRTEQRDSAMYRCASSLDRQGIQETQYFGPGTRLLVL.

The chain is built from TRBV5-6 and TRBJ2-3, with TRBD1 identical over 7 bases. Trimming cost V 4 bases and J 6 bases; bases outside gene matches: 5. This CDR3 is built from 13 residues. Germline assignment: CDR1 SGHDT and CDR2 YYEEEE. CDR3 sequence: CASSTDRLDTQYF. CDR3 DNA sequence: TGTGCCAGCAGCACGGACAGGCTTGATACGCAGTATTTT. Filled out from reference TRBV5-6 and TRBJ2-3, the complete variable domain reads DAGVTQSPTHLIKTRGQQVTLRCSPKSGHDTVSWYQQALGQGPQFIFQYYEEEERQRGNFPDRFSGHQFPNYSSELNVNALLLGDSALYLCASSTDRLDTQYFGPGTRLTVL.

This clone was counted a few times. J is TRBJ1-1 and V is TRBV6-5, with 9 positions matching TRBD1. This CDR3 is 15 amino acids long. The trim removed 8 bases at V and 1 base at J, leaving 8 bases unmatched. Germline values: CDR1 MNHEY, CDR2 SVGAGI. The CDR3 DNA reads as TGTGCCAGCGCGGACAGGGGCCGTAAGAACACTGAAGCTTTCTTT. Protein sequence: CASADRGRKNTEAFF.

The chain links TRBV24-1 to TRBJ2-2; TRBD2 agrees at 8 bases. V gave up 2 bases and J gave up 6 bases; unmatched junction bases: 10. CDR3 size: 17 residues. In germline, CDR1 is KGHDR, CDR2 SFDVKD. The CDR3 spells CATSDYSSGNPAGELFF. Here the CDR3 DNA reads TGTGCCACCAGTGATTATAGTAGCGGGAACCCCGCCGGGGAGCTGTTTTTT.

This clone was counted a single time. The chain links TRBV11-2 to TRBJ1-1, with TRBD1 matching over 7 bases. V lost 5 bases to trimming and J lost 7 bases; unmatched junction nucleotides: 7. CDR1 is SGHAT, CDR2 FQNNGV, per germline. This CDR3 is built from 13 residues. The CDR3 spells CASSPGQSFEAFF. Here the CDR3 DNA reads TGTGCCAGCAGCCCGGGACAGAGTTTTGAAGCTTTCTTT.

The chain combines TRBV7-9 with TRBJ1-2, with D perhaps TRBD1 (6 bases). CDR1 SEHNR and CDR2 FQNEAQ come from the germline V gene (reference sequence). The germline V and J ends were trimmed by 3 bases and 6 bases, with 20 bases remaining between them. The CDR3 is made up of 16 amino acids. In DNA, the CDR3 is TGTGCCAGCAGCTTGCGGCCTCCAGGGGACCTCGATGGCTACACCTTC. It specifies CASSLRPPGDLDGYTF.

The chain employs TRBV11-1 and TRBJ2-1, with 9 bases aligning to TRBD2. J gave up 8 bases and V 5 bases, and 10 bases lay outside the gene matches. This CDR3 region has 15 residues. The V gene's germline CDR1 is SGHAT and CDR2 FQDESV (reference sequence). CDR3 bases: TGTGCCAGCAGCCCGCTCTTGCGGGAGGGATATGAGCAGTTCTTC. It codes for CASSPLLREGYEQFF.

This sequence joins TRBV9 and TRBJ2-7; TRBD2 aligns across 7 bases. The CDR3 loop spans 15 amino acids. V lost 4 bases, J lost 3 bases, and 10 bases stayed unmatched. The germline CDR1 and CDR2 sequences are SGDLS and YYNGEE. DNA for the CDR3: TGTGCCAGCAGCCCGGGACTTGGGGGGGGCTACGAGCAGTACTTC. Its translation: CASSPGLGGGYEQYF.

The chain joins TRBV3-1 (or the pseudogene TRBV3-2) to TRBJ1-3; D is unclear. The V and J ends lost 0 bases and 0 bases respectively, with 6 bases between them. Germline lookup yields CDR1 LGHDT and CDR2 YNNKEL (reference sequence). This CDR3 comprises 15 residues. In nucleotides, the CDR3 is TGTGCCAGCAGCCAAGATAGCTTCTCTGGAAACACCATATATTTT. Encoded protein: CASSQDSFSGNTIYF.

The chain employs TRBV2 and TRBJ1-5; TRBD1 agrees at 10 bases. V was clipped by 6 bases and J by 5 bases; unmatched bases: 7. The CDR3 contains 15 residues. Germline assignment: CDR1 SNHLY and CDR2 FYNNEI. The DNA for the CDR3 is TGTGCCAGCAGGGGGGGACAGGGGAAGGATCAGCCCCAGCATTTT. It codes for CASRGGQGKDQPQHF.

V usage is TRBV9 and J usage is TRBJ2-2, with 7 bases fitting TRBD1. Germline CDR1 reads SGDLS; CDR2 reads YYNGEE. This CDR3 is built from 18 residues. Trimming took 4 bases from V and 1 from J; bases not matched to a gene: 13. CDR3 in amino acids: CASSPLGQAIQNTGELFF. CDR3 nucleotides: TGTGCCAGCAGCCCCCTCGGACAGGCGATACAGAACACCGGGGAGCTGTTTTTT.

The V gene is TRBV24-1, the J gene TRBJ2-5; 7 nucleotides line up with TRBD1. The CDR3 loop spans 14 amino acids. With V trimmed by 3 bases and J by 3 bases, 3 bases remained unmatched. Germline CDR1 KGHDR, CDR2 SFDVKD. The CDR3 coding sequence is TGTGCCACCAGTGATCCAACAGGGGAAGAGACCCAGTACTTC. It encodes CATSDPTGEETQYF.

To note about this clone: Other DNA sequences in this specimen translate into the identical CDR3. The chain couples TRBV6-4 to TRBJ2-1; 8 bases line up with TRBD2. The CDR3 spans 15 residues. Germline V lookup: CDR1 MRHNA, CDR2 SNTAGT. J lost 1 base, V lost 4 bases, and 3 bases had no gene match. The chain's CDR3 is CASSVLAGSYNEQFF. CDR3 nucleotide sequence: TGTGCCAGCAGTGTCCTAGCGGGTTCCTACAATGAGCAGTTCTTC.

V usage is TRBV10-3 and J usage is TRBJ2-7; TRBD2 matches at 14 bases. This CDR3 has 15 residues. V was clipped by 4 bases and J by 2 bases; unmatched bases: 1. Germline CDR1 is ENHRY and CDR2 is SYGVKD. As DNA, the CDR3 is TGTGCCATCAGTGTGACTAGCGGGAGGGCCTACGAGCAGTACTTC. It codes for CAISVTSGRAYEQYF.

This chain uses TRBV4-1 with TRBJ2-7; the D is unclear. V gave up 1 base and J gave up 6 bases, with 10 bases separating them. The CDR3 extends over 13 amino acids. The V gene's germline CDR1 is MGHRA and CDR2 YSYEKL. CDR3 residues: CASSQGTIFEQYF. CDR3 nucleotides: TGCGCCAGCAGCCAAGGAACTATCTTCGAGCAGTACTTC.

The chain is built from TRBV2 and TRBJ2-4; 7 bases fit TRBD1. Germline CDR1 and CDR2: SNHLY and FYNNEI. The CDR3 spans 16 residues. The V gene end was trimmed by 7 bases and the J gene end by 5 bases; junction bases not matched to a gene: 14. The CDR3 sequence is CASKRTGDNSENIQYF. In DNA form, the CDR3 reads TGTGCCAGCAAGAGGACAGGAGATAATTCTGAAAACATTCAGTACTTC. Complete variable domain (other parts from reference TRBV2 and TRBJ2-4): EPEVTQTPSHQVTQMGQEVILRCVPISNHLYFYWYRQILGQKVEFLVSFYNNEISEKSEIFDDQFSVERPDGSNFTLKIRSTKLEDSAMYFCASKRTGDNSENIQYFGAGTRLSVL.

J is TRBJ2-4 and V is TRBV28; the match to TRBD2 covers 7 bases. V lost 10 bases, J lost 0 bases, and 9 bases stayed unmatched. The germline CDR1 and CDR2 sequences are MDHEN and SYDVKM. This CDR3 comprises 15 residues. The chain's CDR3 is CATTSQDPAKNIQYF. The CDR3 DNA reads as TGTGCCACGACTAGCCAAGACCCAGCCAAAAACATTCAGTACTTC.

The chain employs TRBV10-2 and TRBJ2-2; 7 positions agree with TRBD1. This CDR3 comprises 14 residues. With V trimmed by 8 bases and J by 6 bases, 9 bases remained unmatched. CDR1 is WSHSY and CDR2 is SAAADI in the germline V gene. The CDR3 DNA sequence: TGCGCCAGCTTGGGGACAGTTAACGCCGGGGAGCTGTTTTTT. As protein: CASLGTVNAGELFF.

The V gene is TRBV28, the J gene TRBJ2-1, with D perhaps TRBD2 (6 bases). The CDR3 loop spans 15 amino acids. Trimming stripped 2 bases from V and 6 bases from J, with 14 bases between. Germline loops: CDR1 MDHEN, CDR2 SYDVKM. CDR3: CASSLGGSVSNEQFF. The CDR3 coding sequence is TGTGCCAGCAGTTTAGGAGGGAGTGTTAGCAATGAGCAGTTCTTC.

V usage is TRBV2 and J usage is TRBJ2-5, with D unresolved. There are 10 residues in the CDR3. V was trimmed by 8 bases and J by 7 bases, leaving 8 bases between them. Germline V gene sequence: CDR1 SNHLY, CDR2 FYNNEI. In DNA form, the CDR3 reads TGTGCCAGCCAAGTTAGGACCCAGTACTTC. Protein product: CASQVRTQYF.

This chain links TRBV5-8 with TRBJ1-1; D is perhaps TRBD1 (5 bases). The CDR3 has 12 residues. Trimming shortened V by 0 bases and J by 7 bases, and 7 bases separated the two germline ends. Looked up from germline, CDR1 is SGHTS and CDR2 is YDEGEE. The CDR3 spells CASSLGGDEAFF. CDR3 in DNA: TGTGCCAGCAGCTTGGGGGGGGATGAAGCTTTCTTT.

This chain connects TRBV27 to TRBJ2-1; D gene uncertain. The CDR3 has 16 amino acids. V was pared by 2 bases and J by 0 bases, with 11 bases between. Germline V gives CDR1 MNHEY, CDR2 SMNVEV (reference sequence). The CDR3 bases are TGTGCCAGCAGTTTAAACCCAGCAGGCTCCTACAATGAGCAGTTCTTC. It translates to CASSLNPAGSYNEQFF.

This clone was detected once. This chain connects TRBV24-1 to TRBJ2-1; 8 bases map to TRBD2. The CDR3 covers 15 residues. Unmatched junction bases numbered 6, after V lost 9 bases and J lost 0 bases. CDR1 and CDR2 from the germline V gene are KGHDR and SFDVKD. This CDR3 is CATRSGLGSYNEQFF. DNA for the CDR3: TGTGCCACCCGGTCGGGACTAGGCTCCTACAATGAGCAGTTCTTC.

The rearrangement links TRBV14 to TRBJ2-1; 7 bases are shared with TRBD2. The length of the CDR3 is 15 residues. Germline assignment: CDR1 SGHDN and CDR2 FVKESK. Losses at the gene ends were 3 bases for V and 3 bases for J; bases not matched to a gene: 5. This chain's CDR3 is CASSQIAGYYNEQFF. DNA of the CDR3: TGTGCCAGCAGCCAGATAGCGGGCTACTACAATGAGCAGTTCTTC.

Only one count was recorded for this clone. V is TRBV5-1 and J is TRBJ2-3, with 9 bases aligning to TRBD2. The CDR3 runs 21 residues. After removal of 1 base from V and 5 bases from J, the junction contained 23 bases not matched to a gene. Germline V CDR1 and CDR2: SGHRS, YFSETQ. CDR3 region: CASSLTEQTSGPRKLRDTQYF. The DNA of the CDR3 is TGCGCCAGCAGCTTGACAGAACAGACTAGCGGCCCGAGAAAGTTAAGAGATACGCAGTATTTT.

DNA of the CDR3: TGTGCCAGCAGCCAAGCGGGACACCCCACAGATACGCAGTATTTT. Translation gives CASSQAGHPTDTQYF. The J gene is TRBJ2-3, the V gene TRBV3-1 (or the pseudogene TRBV3-2); D might be TRBD1 (6 bases). The V and J ends lost 1 base and 2 bases respectively, with 10 bases between them. Germline CDR1 and CDR2: LGHDT and YNNKEL (reference sequence). This CDR3 spans 15 amino acids.

J is TRBJ2-1 and V is TRBV11-2; 7 nucleotides match TRBD2. Germline trimming cut 10 bases from V and 8 bases from J; bases unmatched to any gene: 8. The CDR3 has 12 residues. Per germline, CDR1 SGHAT and CDR2 FQNNGV. CDR3 amino acids: CATHGGYDEQFF. CDR3 nucleotides: TGTGCCACCCACGGGGGGTACGATGAGCAGTTCTTC.

This clone was seen a handful of times. V gene TRBV19 combines with J gene TRBJ2-3; 9 nucleotides match TRBD2. V shed 5 bases and J 1 base; nucleotides not matched to a gene: 7. Germline V gene lookup returns CDR1 LNHDA and CDR2 SQIVND (reference sequence). CDR3 length: 16 amino acids. As DNA, the CDR3 is TGTGCCAGTAGTTCCCATAGCGGGAGCGGCACAGATACGCAGTATTTT. It is translated as CASSSHSGSGTDTQYF.

In its sample, this clone was seen once. This sequence joins TRBV6-5 and TRBJ1-2; D may be TRBD1 (6 bases). Per the germline V gene, CDR1 is MNHEY and CDR2 is SVGAGI. V was cut by 7 bases and J by 5 bases, with 17 bases left in between. The CDR3 extends over 14 amino acids. CDR3 DNA sequence: TGTGCCAGCAATACAGGGCCAGGACGGTATGGCTACACCTTC. As protein: CASNTGPGRYGYTF.

This rearrangement joins TRBV24-1 to TRBJ1-1; possibly TRBD1 for D (6 bases). CDR1 is KGHDR and CDR2 is SFDVKD in the germline V gene. CDR3 length equals 13 residues. Trimming took off 12 bases at V and 1 base at J, with 14 bases between the two ends. The CDR3 loop reads CAVEQGPNTEAFF. DNA of the CDR3: TGTGCCGTTGAACAGGGACCGAACACTGAAGCTTTCTTT.